This is a list of T cell receptor beta chains from one sample in a study of blood T cell repertoires in COVID-19. Repertoires were generated with immunoSEQ multiplex PCR, while TCRdb's copy carries only in-frame clones and drops some. The data show under 30,000 clones, more than 75% seen once. The sequenced sample was peripheral blood. These receptors originate from a woman in her seventies with acute or convalescent COVID-19. Both conserved end residues are part of each CDR3. A D gene is named only where the DNA matches it firmly. Clone size is not always given. Where it is, it says once, few, many or a class for expanded clones.

abundance	d_gene	v_gene	j_gene	CDR3aa	CDR3nt
-	-	TRBV2	TRBJ1-4	CASSERGRDYEKLFF	TGTGCCAGCAGTGAACGGGGCAGGGACTATGAAAAACTGTTTTTT
-	-	TRBV19	TRBJ2-5	CASQEGGVEGQETQYF	TGTGCCAGCCAAGAGGGCGGGGTTGAAGGCCAAGAGACCCAGTACTTC
-	TRBD2	TRBV7-9	TRBJ2-3	CASSLQVGGGDTQYF	TGTGCCAGCAGCCTCCAAGTGGGGGGAGGGGATACGCAGTATTTT
-	TRBD1	TRBV9	TRBJ2-2	CASSKGQGPGELFF	TGTGCCAGCAGCAAGGGACAGGGTCCCGGGGAGCTGTTTTTT
-	-	TRBV7-9	TRBJ1-1	CASSFHHPAGEAEAFF	TGTGCCAGCAGCTTCCATCACCCGGCGGGGGAGGCTGAAGCTTTCTTT
-	-	TRBV18	TRBJ1-1	CASSINPGVRNTEAFF	TGTGCCAGCTCGATCAACCCAGGGGTTAGGAACACTGAAGCTTTCTTT
-	TRBD1	TRBV18	TRBJ2-3	CASSPNDRVSTDTQYF	TGTGCCAGCTCACCTAATGACAGGGTCAGCACAGATACGCAGTATTTT
few	-	TRBV6-1	TRBJ1-5	CASSEVLGVDSNQPQHF	TGTGCCAGCAGTGAAGTTTTGGGAGTCGATAGCAATCAGCCCCAGCATTTT
-	-	TRBV11-1	TRBJ1-2	CASSLGAFSGYTF	TGTGCCAGCAGCTTAGGCGCATTCTCTGGCTACACCTTC
few	-	TRBV7-2	TRBJ2-6	CASSLVASWANVLTF	TGTGCCAGCAGCTTAGTGGCCTCTTGGGCCAACGTCCTGACTTTC
-	-	TRBV7-8	TRBJ1-1	CASSLSGAGTEAFF	TGTGCCAGCAGCTTAAGCGGGGCAGGGACTGAAGCTTTCTTT
-	-	TRBV5-5	TRBJ1-2	CASSPEGSYGYTF	TGTGCCAGCAGCCCCGAGGGATCTTATGGCTACACCTTC